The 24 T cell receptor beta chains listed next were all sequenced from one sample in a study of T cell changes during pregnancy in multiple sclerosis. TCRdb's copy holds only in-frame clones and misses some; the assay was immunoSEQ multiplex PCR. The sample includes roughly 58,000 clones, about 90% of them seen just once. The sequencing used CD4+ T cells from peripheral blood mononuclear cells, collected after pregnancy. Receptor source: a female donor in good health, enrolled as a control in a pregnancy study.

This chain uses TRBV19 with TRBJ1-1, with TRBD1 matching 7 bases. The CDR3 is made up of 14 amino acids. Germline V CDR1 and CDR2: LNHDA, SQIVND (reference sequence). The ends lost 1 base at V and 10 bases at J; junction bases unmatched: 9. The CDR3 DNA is TGTGCCAGTAGTATAGGAGGACAGGATCGGGGAGCTTTCTTT. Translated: CASSIGGQDRGAFF.

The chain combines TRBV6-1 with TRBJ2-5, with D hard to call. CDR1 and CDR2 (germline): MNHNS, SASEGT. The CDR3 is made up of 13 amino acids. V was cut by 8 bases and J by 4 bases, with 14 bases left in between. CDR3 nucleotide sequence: TGTGCCAGCCCCCCGAGTGGGCGAGAGACCCAGTACTTC. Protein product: CASPPSGRETQYF.

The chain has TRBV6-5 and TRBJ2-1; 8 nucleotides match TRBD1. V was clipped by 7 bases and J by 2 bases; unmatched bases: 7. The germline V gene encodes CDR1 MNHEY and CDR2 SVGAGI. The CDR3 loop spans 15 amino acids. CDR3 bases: TGTGCCAGCATGCGAGGACAGGGCGCCTACAATGAGCAGTTCTTC. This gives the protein CASMRGQGAYNEQFF.

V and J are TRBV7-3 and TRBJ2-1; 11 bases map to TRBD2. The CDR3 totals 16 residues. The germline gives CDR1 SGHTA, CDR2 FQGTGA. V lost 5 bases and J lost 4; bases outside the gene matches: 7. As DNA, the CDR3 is TGTGCCAGCAGCCATAGCGGGGGGGCGGCGTACAATGAGCAGTTCTTC. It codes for CASSHSGGAAYNEQFF.

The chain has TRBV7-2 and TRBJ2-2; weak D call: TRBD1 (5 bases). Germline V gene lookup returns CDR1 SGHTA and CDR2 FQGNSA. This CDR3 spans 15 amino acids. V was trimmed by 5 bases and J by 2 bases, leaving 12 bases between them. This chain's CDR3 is CASSLGHINTGELFF. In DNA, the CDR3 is TGTGCCAGCAGCCTTGGACACATTAACACCGGGGAGCTGTTTTTT.

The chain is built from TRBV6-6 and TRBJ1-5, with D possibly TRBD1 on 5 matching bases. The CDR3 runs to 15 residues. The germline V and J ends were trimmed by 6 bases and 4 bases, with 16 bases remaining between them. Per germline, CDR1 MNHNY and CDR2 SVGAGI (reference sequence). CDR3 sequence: CASRETDRQNQPQHF. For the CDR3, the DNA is TGTGCCAGCAGGGAAACTGACAGACAAAATCAGCCCCAGCATTTT.

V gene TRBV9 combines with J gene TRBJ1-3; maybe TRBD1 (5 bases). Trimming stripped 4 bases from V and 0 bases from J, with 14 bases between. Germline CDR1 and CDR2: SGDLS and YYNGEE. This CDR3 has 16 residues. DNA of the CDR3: TGTGCCAGCAGCTCACAGGTCGCACACTCTGGAAACACCATATATTTT. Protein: CASSSQVAHSGNTIYF. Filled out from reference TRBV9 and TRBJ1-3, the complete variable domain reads DSGVTQTPKHLITATGQRVTLRCSPRSGDLSVYWYQQSLDQGLQFLIQYYNGEERAKGNILERFSAQQFPDLHSELNLSSLELGDSALYFCASSSQVAHSGNTIYFGEGSWLTVV.

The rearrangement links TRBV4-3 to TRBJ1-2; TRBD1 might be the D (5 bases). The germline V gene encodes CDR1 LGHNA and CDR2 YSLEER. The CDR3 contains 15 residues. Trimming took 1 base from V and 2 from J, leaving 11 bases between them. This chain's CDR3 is CASSQVRQPNYGYTF. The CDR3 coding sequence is TGCGCCAGCAGCCAAGTACGACAGCCGAACTATGGCTACACCTTC.

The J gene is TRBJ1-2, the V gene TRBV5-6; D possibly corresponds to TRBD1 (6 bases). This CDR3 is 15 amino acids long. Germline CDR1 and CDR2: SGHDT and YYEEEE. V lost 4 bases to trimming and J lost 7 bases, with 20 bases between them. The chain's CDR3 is CASSLWGGASGGYTF. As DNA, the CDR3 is TGTGCCAGCAGCCTCTGGGGGGGGGCCAGCGGTGGCTACACCTTC.

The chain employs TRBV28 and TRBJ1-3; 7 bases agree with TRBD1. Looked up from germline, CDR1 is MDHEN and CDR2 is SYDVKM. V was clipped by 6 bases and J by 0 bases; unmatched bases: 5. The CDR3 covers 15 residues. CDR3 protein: CASRRGGNSGNTIYF. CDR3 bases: TGTGCCAGCAGACGAGGGGGCAACTCTGGAAACACCATATATTTT.

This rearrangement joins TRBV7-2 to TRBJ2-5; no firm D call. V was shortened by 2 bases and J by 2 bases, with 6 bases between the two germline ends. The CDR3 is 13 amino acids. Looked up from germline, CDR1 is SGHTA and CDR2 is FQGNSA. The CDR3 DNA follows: TGTGCCAGCAGCTTAATACTGCAAGAGACCCAGTACTTC. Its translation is CASSLILQETQYF.

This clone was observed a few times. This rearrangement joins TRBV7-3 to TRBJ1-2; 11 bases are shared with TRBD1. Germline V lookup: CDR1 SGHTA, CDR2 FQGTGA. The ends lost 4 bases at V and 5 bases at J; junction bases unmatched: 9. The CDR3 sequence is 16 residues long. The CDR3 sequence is CASSSPDRGLLYGYTF. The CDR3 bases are TGTGCCAGCAGCTCCCCGGACAGGGGGCTTCTGTATGGCTACACCTTC.

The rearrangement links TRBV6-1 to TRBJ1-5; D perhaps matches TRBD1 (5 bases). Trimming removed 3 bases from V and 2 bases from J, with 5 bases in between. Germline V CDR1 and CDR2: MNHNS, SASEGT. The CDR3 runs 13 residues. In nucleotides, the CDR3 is TGTGCCAGCAGTGACAGGGGCAATCAGCCCCAGCATTTT. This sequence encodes CASSDRGNQPQHF.

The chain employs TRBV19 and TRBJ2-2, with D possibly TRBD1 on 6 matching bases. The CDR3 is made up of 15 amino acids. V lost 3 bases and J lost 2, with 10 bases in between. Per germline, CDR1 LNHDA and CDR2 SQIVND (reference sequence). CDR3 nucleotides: TGTGCCAGTAGTATTCAGGACAGAAACACCGGGGAGCTGTTTTTT. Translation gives CASSIQDRNTGELFF.

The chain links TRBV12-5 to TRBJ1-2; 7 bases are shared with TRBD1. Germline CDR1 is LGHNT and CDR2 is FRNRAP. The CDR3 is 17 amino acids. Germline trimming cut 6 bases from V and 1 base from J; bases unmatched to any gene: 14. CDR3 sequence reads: CASGRDSKYLYNYGYTF. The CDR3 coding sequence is TGTGCTAGTGGCCGGGACAGCAAATATCTATATAACTATGGCTACACCTTC.

The CDR3 DNA is TGTGCCAGTAGTGAATTTTCGGGCAATCAGCCCCAGCATTTT. It encodes CASSEFSGNQPQHF. The V and J genes are TRBV19 and TRBJ1-5; D uncertain. The CDR3 totals 14 residues. Germline CDR1 reads LNHDA; CDR2 reads SQIVND (reference sequence). Trimming shortened V by 5 bases and J by 2 bases, and 10 bases separated the two germline ends.

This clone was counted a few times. The CDR3 region is CASTGSGLGGTGELFF. The CDR3, as DNA: TGTGCCAGCACGGGTAGCGGGCTGGGAGGCACCGGGGAGCTGTTTTTT. The J gene is TRBJ2-2, the V gene TRBV9; 7 nucleotides agree with TRBD2. The CDR3 is 16 amino acids. The germline V gene encodes CDR1 SGDLS and CDR2 YYNGEE. V shed 6 bases and J 4 bases; nucleotides not matched to a gene: 12.

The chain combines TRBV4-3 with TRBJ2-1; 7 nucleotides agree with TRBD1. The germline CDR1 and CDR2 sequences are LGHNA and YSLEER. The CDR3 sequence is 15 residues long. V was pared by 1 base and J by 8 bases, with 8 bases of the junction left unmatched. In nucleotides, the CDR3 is TGCGCCAGCAGCCAAGTGGGACAGCGTAGCGATGAGCAGTTCTTC. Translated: CASSQVGQRSDEQFF.

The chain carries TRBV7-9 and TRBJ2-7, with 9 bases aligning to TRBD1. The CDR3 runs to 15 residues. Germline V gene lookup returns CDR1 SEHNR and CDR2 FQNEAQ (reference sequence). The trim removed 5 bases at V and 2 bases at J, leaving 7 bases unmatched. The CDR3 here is CASSTTGGSTYEQYF. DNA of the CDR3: TGTGCCAGCAGCACCACAGGGGGCTCTACCTACGAGCAGTACTTC.

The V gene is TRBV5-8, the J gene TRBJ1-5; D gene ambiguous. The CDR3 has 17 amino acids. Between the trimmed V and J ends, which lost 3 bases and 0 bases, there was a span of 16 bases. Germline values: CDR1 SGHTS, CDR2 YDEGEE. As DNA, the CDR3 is TGTGCCAGCAGCTCCGGGAAAGGGCATATTAGCAATCAGCCCCAGCATTTT. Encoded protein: CASSSGKGHISNQPQHF.

The CDR3: CSVVREMNTEAFF. The CDR3 DNA reads as TGCAGCGTTGTGCGGGAGATGAACACTGAAGCTTTCTTT. The gene calls are TRBV29-1 and TRBJ1-1; unclear D gene. Per germline, CDR1 SQVTM and CDR2 ANQGSEA. The CDR3 spans 13 residues. The ends were cut back, 4 bases at V and 0 bases at J, with 9 bases in the middle.

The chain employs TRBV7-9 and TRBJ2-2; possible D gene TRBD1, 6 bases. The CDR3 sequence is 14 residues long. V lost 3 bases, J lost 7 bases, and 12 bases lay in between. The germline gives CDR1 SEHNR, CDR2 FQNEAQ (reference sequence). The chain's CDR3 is CASSFVGTSGELFF. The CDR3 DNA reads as TGTGCCAGCAGCTTCGTAGGGACAAGCGGGGAGCTGTTTTTT.

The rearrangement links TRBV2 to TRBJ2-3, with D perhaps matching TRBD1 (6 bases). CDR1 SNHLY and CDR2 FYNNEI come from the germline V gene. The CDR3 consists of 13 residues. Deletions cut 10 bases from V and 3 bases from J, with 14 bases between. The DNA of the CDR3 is TGTGCCATCCGAGAGACAGGAACAGATACGCAGTATTTT. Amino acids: CAIRETGTDTQYF.

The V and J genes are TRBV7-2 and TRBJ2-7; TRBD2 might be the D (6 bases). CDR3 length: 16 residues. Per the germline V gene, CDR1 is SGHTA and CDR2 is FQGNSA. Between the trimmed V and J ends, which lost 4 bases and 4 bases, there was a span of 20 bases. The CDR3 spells CASSSRGGIGVYEQYF. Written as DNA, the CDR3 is TGTGCCAGCAGCTCCAGAGGCGGGATAGGTGTATACGAGCAGTACTTC.